This T cell receptor (beta chain) was captured by sequencing in a study of T cell changes during pregnancy in multiple sclerosis. Libraries were prepared by immunoSEQ multiplex PCR; TCRdb keeps only in-frame clonotypes and omits some of them. This sample has about 98,000 clones, with around 90% found just once. This CDR3 has 14 amino acids. V was cut by 4 bases and J by 5 bases, with 12 bases left in between. The germline gives CDR1 MNHNS, CDR2 SASEGT. The chain links TRBV6-1 to TRBJ2-1; possible D gene TRBD1, 5 bases. This receptor was obtained from a female donor in good health, enrolled as a control in a pregnancy study. Here the sequenced sample was peripheral blood, taken after pregnancy. CDR3 bases: TGTGCCAGCAGTGCAGGGCCACTTAACAATGAGCAGTTCTTC. This sequence encodes CASSAGPLNNEQFF.